This T cell receptor beta chain was identified in a study of T-cell reconstitution after alpha-beta-depleted transplantation in children. The TCRbeta library was prepared with unique molecular identifiers. MiXCR, applied by TCRdb to the PCR reads, yields one record per CDR3 protein. The table has approximately 420,000 distinct CDR3 sequences, 11% seen once. The CDR3 covers 16 residues. Germline V lookup: CDR1 MGHRA, CDR2 YSYEKL. V lost 0 bases to trimming and J lost 0 bases, with 9 bases between them. This clonotype originated in a human donor who donated a stem cell graft to a child with acute myeloid leukemia. The chain links TRBV4-1 to TRBJ2-1; no clear D. The sequencing here drew on PBMCs from the stem cell graft donor, taken from the stem cell graft. CDR3: CASSQDTRVSYNEQFF. In nucleotides, the CDR3 is TGCGCCAGCAGCCAAGATACTCGCGTCTCCTACAATGAGCAGTTCTTC.